What follows are 32 T cell receptor beta chains derived from one specimen sequenced in a study of blood T cell repertoires in COVID-19. Clones were sequenced by immunoSEQ multiplex PCR, and TCRdb holds only the in-frame ones, with some missing. The table lists 370,000 or so clones, around 87% of them singletons. Sequencing used PBMCs or T cells enriched from blood (not recorded which). The receptors shown here come from a man aged 30 to 39 who had recovered from COVID-19.

This clone appeared a few times. The CDR3 region has the DNA TGTGCCAGCTCACATCTCAGCGGGGACAGGGCCGCCGAAGCGCTGTTTTTT. Its translation: CASSHLSGDRAAEALFF. V gene TRBV18 combines with J gene TRBJ1-4, with 9 bases aligning to TRBD1. Germline V gene sequence: CDR1 KGHSH, CDR2 LQKENI. V gave up 4 bases and J gave up 14 bases; unmatched junction bases: 20. This CDR3 contains 17 residues. Looking up the rest from reference TRBV18 and TRBJ1-4 gives the full variable domain: NAGVMQNPRHLVRRRGQEARLRCSPMKGHSHVYWYRQLPEEGLKFMVYLQKENIIDESGMPKERFSAEFPKEGPSILRIQQVVRGDSAAYFCASSHLSGDRAAEALFFGSGTQLSVL.

The chain combines TRBV5-8 with TRBJ1-2; D remains ambiguous. The CDR3 is 13 residues long. In germline, CDR1 is SGHTS, CDR2 YDEGEE. Deletions cut 2 bases from V and 6 bases from J, with 11 bases between. CDR3 sequence (DNA): TGTGCCAGCAGCTTTAGTCGCGCGGATGGCTACACCTTC. This gives the protein CASSFSRADGYTF.

CDR3 DNA sequence: TGTGCCAGCAGTGGGGGCCAGTGGACAGATACGCAGTATTTT. It is translated as CASSGGQWTDTQYF. V usage is TRBV25-1 and J usage is TRBJ2-3; D might be TRBD1 (5 bases). V lost 4 bases and J lost 3, with 11 bases in between. The CDR3 totals 14 residues. The V gene's germline CDR1 is MGHDK and CDR2 SYGVNS.

V and J are TRBV4-1 and TRBJ2-5; 7 positions agree with TRBD2. V was clipped by 1 base and J by 1 base; unmatched bases: 9. This CDR3 is 17 amino acids long. Germline V CDR1 and CDR2: MGHRA, YSYEKL. CDR3 sequence reads: CASSQVVLAGPQETQYF. CDR3 DNA sequence: TGCGCCAGCAGCCAAGTTGTATTAGCGGGCCCCCAAGAGACCCAGTACTTC.

The chain combines TRBV15 with TRBJ1-2, with D uncertain. V lost 4 bases and J lost 1, with 7 bases in between. The CDR3 totals 13 residues. The germline V gene has CDR1 LNHNV and CDR2 YYDKDF (reference sequence). CDR3 sequence reads: CATSIVGNYGYTF. CDR3 coding DNA: TGTGCCACCAGCATAGTTGGTAACTATGGCTACACCTTC. The full variable domain, rest sourced from reference TRBV15 and TRBJ1-2, is DAMVIQNPRYQVTQFGKPVTLSCSQTLNHNVMYWYQQKSSQAPKLLFHYYDKDFNNEADTPDNFQSRRPNTSFCFLDIRSPGLGDTAMYLCATSIVGNYGYTFGSGTRLTVV.

The chain joins TRBV7-2 to TRBJ1-1; TRBD1 is a possible D gene (6 bases). The V gene lost 1 base and the J gene lost 11 bases, with 20 bases spanning the gap. Germline V gene data show CDR1 as SGHTA and CDR2 as FQGNSA. The CDR3 is made up of 15 amino acids. The chain's CDR3 is CASSLESGGRTRAFF. As DNA, the CDR3 is TGTGCCAGCAGCTTAGAATCGGGGGGGCGAACCCGCGCTTTCTTT.

V and J are TRBV20-1 and TRBJ2-1; 9 bases agree with TRBD1. This CDR3 has 18 amino acids. Germline V lookup: CDR1 DFQATT, CDR2 SNEGSKA (reference sequence). With V trimmed by 3 bases and J by 1 base, 13 bases remained unmatched. CDR3 loop: CSASPGTGIYSSYNEQFF. In nucleotides, the CDR3 is TGCAGTGCTAGTCCCGGGACAGGGATATATAGTTCCTACAATGAGCAGTTCTTC.

The chain couples TRBV10-2 to TRBJ1-2; D ambiguous. V dropped 4 bases and J dropped 4 bases, with 16 bases sitting between them. This CDR3 contains 15 residues. The germline CDR1 and CDR2 sequences are WSHSY and SAAADI. The CDR3 bases are TGCGCCAGCAGTGGGGTCCGGCAGGCCTCCTATGGCTACACCTTC. Translation gives CASSGVRQASYGYTF.

This chain joins TRBV6-5 and TRBJ2-5, with a possible D match to TRBD2 (5 bases). Germline V gives CDR1 MNHEY, CDR2 SVGAGI. The CDR3 is 13 amino acids. The ends were cut back, 2 bases at V and 3 bases at J, with 7 bases in the middle. CDR3 sequence: CASSYPGEETQYF. Written as DNA, the CDR3 is TGTGCCAGCAGTTACCCCGGGGAAGAGACCCAGTACTTC.

The rearrangement joins TRBV14 to TRBJ2-1; 8 bases are shared with TRBD2. The CDR3 contains 16 residues. CDR1 and CDR2 from the germline V gene are SGHDN and FVKESK. The V and J ends lost 4 bases and 3 bases, in that order; junction bases with no gene match: 8. This chain's CDR3 is CASSLGRGGSYNEQFF. In DNA form, the CDR3 reads TGTGCCAGCAGCCTTGGTCGGGGGGGGAGCTACAATGAGCAGTTCTTC.

V usage is TRBV29-1 and J usage is TRBJ1-5; D is perhaps TRBD1 (6 bases). Germline loops: CDR1 SQVTM, CDR2 ANQGSEA. This CDR3 comprises 13 residues. Between the trimmed V and J ends, which lost 4 bases and 11 bases, there was a span of 18 bases. The CDR3, as DNA: TGCAGCGTTGTGGCAGGGGAGGGGATCGCCCAGCATTTT. Amino acid sequence: CSVVAGEGIAQHF.

The chain is built from TRBV5-1 and TRBJ1-2; TRBD1 is a possible D gene (5 bases). Germline values: CDR1 SGHRS, CDR2 YFSETQ. This CDR3 has 13 amino acids. Deletions cut 0 bases from V and 7 bases from J, with 10 bases between. This CDR3 reads CASSLEGASGYTF. In DNA form, the CDR3 reads TGCGCCAGCAGCTTGGAAGGGGCGAGTGGCTACACCTTC.

The rearrangement uses TRBV7-8 and TRBJ1-3; 7 bases align to TRBD1. Germline CDR1 is SGHVS and CDR2 is FQNEAQ. The CDR3 runs to 16 residues. Unmatched junction bases numbered 7, after V lost 5 bases and J lost 0 bases. The CDR3 protein is CASSPDRAGSGNTIYF. The CDR3 DNA reads as TGTGCCAGCAGCCCAGACAGGGCCGGCTCTGGAAACACCATATATTTT.

The chain links TRBV30 to TRBJ1-1; no firm D call. V was shortened by 0 bases and J by 6 bases, with 14 bases between the two germline ends. Germline V gene lookup returns CDR1 GTSNPN and CDR2 SVGIG (reference sequence). The CDR3 runs 14 residues. The CDR3 coding sequence is TGTGCCTGGAGTGTACTGTCGGGGTGGGCTGAAGCTTTCTTT. Translating gives CAWSVLSGWAEAFF.

The J gene is TRBJ2-2, the V gene TRBV5-1; 12 bases are shared with TRBD2. The CDR3 loop spans 16 amino acids. The germline V gene has CDR1 SGHRS and CDR2 YFSETQ. V shed 0 bases and J 5 bases; nucleotides not matched to a gene: 2. This CDR3 is CASSLATSGGTGELFF. As DNA, the CDR3 is TGCGCCAGCAGCTTGGCGACTAGCGGGGGAACCGGGGAGCTGTTTTTT.

V is TRBV5-6 and J is TRBJ1-5, with D unclear. This CDR3 is built from 15 residues. From germline, CDR1 is SGHDT and CDR2 YYEEEE. The V and J ends lost 0 bases and 3 bases respectively, with 10 bases between them. The CDR3 region is CASSLAGGHNQPQHF. Here the CDR3 DNA reads TGTGCCAGCAGCTTGGCCGGAGGTCACAATCAGCCCCAGCATTTT. Based on the CDR3 plus reference TRBV5-6 and TRBJ1-5, the full variable domain is DAGVTQSPTHLIKTRGQQVTLRCSPKSGHDTVSWYQQALGQGPQFIFQYYEEEERQRGNFPDRFSGHQFPNYSSELNVNALLLGDSALYLCASSLAGGHNQPQHFGDGTRLSIL.

The chain combines TRBV5-1 with TRBJ2-7, with 10 bases matching TRBD1. Germline CDR1 and CDR2: SGHRS and YFSETQ. With V trimmed by 2 bases and J by 4 bases, 6 bases remained unmatched. The CDR3 covers 15 residues. In nucleotides, the CDR3 is TGCGCCAGCAGCTTAGACAGGGGGCCACGATACGAGCAGTACTTC. Amino acid sequence: CASSLDRGPRYEQYF.

There are a few counts of this clone. This chain links TRBV6-5 with TRBJ1-4; D uncertain. Trimming pared 6 bases from V and 7 bases from J, leaving 9 bases between. CDR1 MNHEY and CDR2 SVGAGI come from the germline V gene. CDR3 size: 12 residues. The CDR3 loop is CASRELGEKLFF. In nucleotides, the CDR3 is TGTGCCAGCAGGGAGCTAGGTGAAAAACTGTTTTTT.

V usage is TRBV7-9 and J usage is TRBJ2-5; no clear D gene. V dropped 6 bases and J dropped 5 bases, with 7 bases sitting between them. The CDR3 is 11 amino acids. The germline V gene encodes CDR1 SEHNR and CDR2 FQNEAQ (reference sequence). The chain's CDR3 is CASRFLETQYF. CDR3 nucleotide sequence: TGTGCCAGCAGGTTCTTGGAGACCCAGTACTTC.

The chain employs TRBV12-3 or TRBV12-4 and TRBJ1-1; D gene ambiguous. V shed 6 bases and J shed 11 bases, with 13 bases lying between them. The CDR3 covers 11 residues. The chain's CDR3 is CASSSALAAFF. In nucleotides, the CDR3 is TGTGCCAGCAGCTCCGCACTCGCGGCTTTCTTT.

The V gene is TRBV7-3, the J gene TRBJ2-5, with TRBD1 matching over 9 bases. CDR1 is SGHTA, CDR2 FQGTGA, per germline. The CDR3 runs 15 residues. With V trimmed by 5 bases and J by 4 bases, 8 bases remained unmatched. The CDR3 loop is CASSQGQGGGETQYF. The CDR3 bases are TGTGCCAGCAGCCAGGGACAGGGTGGAGGAGAGACCCAGTACTTC.

This chain connects TRBV3-1 (or the pseudogene TRBV3-2) to TRBJ1-6; a weak D match, TRBD1 (5 bases). This CDR3 is built from 16 residues. Trimming took 1 base from V and 8 from J, leaving 15 bases between them. Per germline, CDR1 LGHDT and CDR2 YNNKEL (reference sequence). CDR3 region: CASSQVTGRLDSPLHF. DNA for the CDR3: TGTGCCAGCAGCCAAGTTACAGGTAGATTAGATTCACCCCTCCACTTT.

The chain has TRBV14 and TRBJ2-5; D unclear. V shed 1 base and J shed 3 bases, with 6 bases lying between them. Germline values: CDR1 SGHDN, CDR2 FVKESK. This CDR3 has 13 amino acids. CDR3 coding DNA: TGTGCCAGCAGCCAAGGGCCAAAAGAGACCCAGTACTTC. Residues: CASSQGPKETQYF.

The V call is TRBV6-6, the J call TRBJ2-5; weak D call: TRBD1 (6 bases). V was trimmed by 5 bases and J by 0 bases, leaving 19 bases between them. Germline V gene data show CDR1 as MNHNY and CDR2 as SVGAGI (reference sequence). The CDR3 runs to 17 residues. The CDR3 DNA follows: TGTGCCAGCAGTCACGGGCCGGGACATAGGTACCAAGAGACCCAGTACTTC. It is translated as CASSHGPGHRYQETQYF.

The CDR3 reads CASRGDRGHEAFF. CDR3 DNA sequence: TGCGCCAGCAGGGGGGACAGGGGACATGAAGCTTTCTTT. The chain couples TRBV10-2 to TRBJ1-1; 10 positions agree with TRBD1. Per the germline V gene, CDR1 is WSHSY and CDR2 is SAAADI. With V trimmed by 6 bases and J by 7 bases, 5 bases remained unmatched. The CDR3 length is 13 residues.

The genes are TRBV12-3 or TRBV12-4 and TRBJ2-2; possibly TRBD1 for D (5 bases). V was cut by 6 bases and J by 6 bases, with 11 bases left in between. The CDR3 covers 13 residues. The CDR3 spells CASRVRVSGELFF. CDR3 coding DNA: TGTGCCAGCAGGGTCAGGGTTTCCGGGGAGCTGTTTTTT.

The rearrangement links TRBV7-2 to TRBJ2-2; D gene unclear. V lost 4 bases to trimming and J lost 6 bases, with 9 bases between them. CDR1 SGHTA and CDR2 FQGNSA come from the germline V gene. CDR3 size: 13 residues. The CDR3 sequence: CASSSYMAGELFF. The CDR3 coding sequence is TGTGCCAGCAGCTCTTACATGGCCGGGGAGCTGTTTTTT.

The chain employs TRBV15 and TRBJ2-3; possible D gene TRBD2, 5 bases. Trimming removed 2 bases from V and 2 bases from J, with 11 bases in between. The CDR3 loop spans 15 amino acids. Looked up from germline, CDR1 is LNHNV and CDR2 is YYDKDF (reference sequence). CDR3 coding DNA: TGTGCCACCAGCAGATCGGACTGGCTCACAGATACGCAGTATTTT. Translated, it gives CATSRSDWLTDTQYF.

In DNA, the CDR3 is TGCGCCAGCAGCCCCGGGACAGAGAATTCACCCCTCCACTTT. As protein: CASSPGTENSPLHF. The J gene is TRBJ1-6, the V gene TRBV5-1; 7 bases line up with TRBD1. This CDR3 is built from 14 residues. Germline V gene sequence: CDR1 SGHRS, CDR2 YFSETQ. The ends lost 4 bases at V and 7 bases at J; junction bases unmatched: 5.

This rearrangement joins TRBV3-1 (or the pseudogene TRBV3-2) to TRBJ1-1; D is possibly TRBD1 (5 bases). The CDR3 is 16 residues long. Germline CDR1 reads LGHDT; CDR2 reads YNNKEL (reference sequence). V gave up 1 base and J gave up 1 base, with 13 bases separating them. The CDR3 is CASSQVQGFSNTEAFF. The CDR3 nucleotides read TGTGCCAGCAGCCAAGTTCAGGGCTTCTCGAACACTGAAGCTTTCTTT.

The chain is built from TRBV6-5 and TRBJ2-7; D may be TRBD1 (6 bases). V lost 2 bases and J 1 base, leaving 15 bases between the germline ends. The CDR3 runs 16 residues. Germline V gene data show CDR1 as MNHEY and CDR2 as SVGAGI. The CDR3: CASSYIGTTGSYEQYF. The CDR3 DNA sequence: TGTGCCAGCAGTTACATCGGTACAACAGGGTCCTACGAGCAGTACTTC.

CDR3 region: CASMGPSSYEQYF. For the CDR3, the DNA is TGTGCCAGTATGGGGCCGAGCTCCTACGAGCAGTACTTC. The rearrangement joins TRBV11-2 to TRBJ2-7; possibly TRBD1 for D (5 bases). V lost 9 bases and J 0 bases, leaving 12 bases between the germline ends. This CDR3 has 13 amino acids. From germline, CDR1 is SGHAT and CDR2 FQNNGV.